These T cell receptor beta chains were read from a single sample in a study of T cells in Graves' hyperthyroidism and ophthalmopathy. MiXCR, run by TCRdb on the multiplex PCR reads, gives a single entry per CDR3 protein. The sample includes about 290,000 distinct CDR3 sequences, around 16% of them seen just once. The sequencing sample was made of blood. These receptors were obtained from a young man with Graves' hyperthyroidism. CDR3s include the opening cysteine and the closing phenylalanine or tryptophan. D genes are given only for firm matches. Some rows mark clone size as missing; the rest say once, few, many or name a class of expanded clone.

V gene	J gene	D gene	clone size	CDR3 protein	CDR3 DNA
TRBV5-1	TRBJ2-1	TRBD2	few	CASSLGLAGAAYNEQFF	TGCGCCAGCAGCTTGGGACTAGCGGGAGCCGCTTACAATGAGCAGTTCTTC
TRBV12-3/TRBV12-4	TRBJ2-7	-	many	CASSLGGHLSEQYF	TGTGCCAGCAGTCTAGGTGGGCACCTATCCGAGCAGTACTTC
TRBV15	TRBJ1-5	-	-	CATSRDYLAEPPRPQHF	TGTGCCACCAGCAGAGATTACCTGGCGGAGCCTCCAAGGCCCCAGCATTTT
TRBV9	TRBJ1-3	-	few	CASSVEVDGNTIYF	TGTGCCAGCAGCGTAGAAGTTGATGGAAACACCATATATTTT
TRBV6-6	TRBJ2-1	-	-	CASSYDGPSYNEQFF	TGTGCCAGCAGTTACGACGGTCCCTCCTACAATGAGCAGTTCTTC
TRBV11-3	TRBJ2-7	-	many	CASSQEVNEQYF	TGTGCCAGCAGCCAGGAAGTCAACGAGCAGTACTTC
TRBV29-1	TRBJ2-7	-	few	CSVGTFVNYEQYF	TGCAGCGTAGGGACATTTGTCAACTACGAGCAGTACTTC
TRBV11-3	TRBJ2-2	TRBD2	few	CASSPGSWYGGGLFF	TGTGCCAGCAGCCCAGGTTCATGGTACGGCGGGGGGCTGTTTTTT
TRBV7-8	TRBJ2-5	-	-	CASSSSSSRGLAQYF	TGTGCCAGCAGTTCCTCCTCCTCCCGGGGGTTGGCCCAGTACTTC
TRBV7-9	TRBJ1-4	-	-	CASSALESYEKLFF	TGTGCCAGCAGCGCTCTTGAGAGCTATGAAAAACTGTTTTTT
TRBV7-8	TRBJ1-6	-	-	CASSSGGTAVENSPLHF	TGTGCCAGCAGCTCGGGGGGGACCGCGGTGGAGAATTCACCCCTCCACTTT
TRBV3-1	TRBJ2-1	-	many	CASSPGPRPVEQFF	TGTGCCAGCAGTCCGGGACCCCGTCCTGTTGAGCAGTTCTTC
TRBV27	TRBJ1-1	-	-	CASSNSHPLNTEAFF	TGTGCCAGCAGCAACAGTCACCCTTTGAACACTGAAGCTTTCTTT
TRBV2	TRBJ2-1	TRBD1	many	CASRRTGGVNEQFF	TGTGCCAGCAGGAGGACAGGTGGGGTCAATGAGCAGTTCTTC
TRBV19	TRBJ1-5	-	-	CASSSGKRGNQPQHF	TGTGCCAGTAGTTCAGGGAAGCGGGGCAATCAGCCCCAGCATTTT
TRBV7-9	TRBJ2-7	-	-	CASSLFAGREQYF	TGTGCCAGCAGCTTATTCGCGGGACGCGAGCAGTACTTC
TRBV9	TRBJ2-7	-	many	CASSVGPGAGYEQYF	TGTGCCAGCAGCGTAGGTCCGGGAGCAGGATACGAGCAGTACTTC
TRBV7-9	TRBJ2-1	-	-	CASSGSQNPPYSEQFF	TGTGCCAGCAGCGGGTCGCAAAATCCTCCCTACAGTGAGCAGTTCTTC
TRBV20-1	TRBJ2-5	TRBD2	-	CSASLEGREFGETQYF	TGCAGTGCTTCCCTAGAGGGGCGGGAGTTTGGAGAGACCCAGTACTTC
TRBV15	TRBJ2-7	TRBD1	few	CAASGTGRHEQYF	TGTGCCGCCAGCGGGACAGGGCGGCACGAGCAGTACTTC
TRBV7-2	TRBJ2-7	-	many	CASSRSGASPSYEQYF	TGTGCCAGCAGCCGTTCCGGGGCTAGCCCATCCTACGAGCAGTACTTC